The 2 T cell receptor beta chains given below trace back to one sample, sequenced in a study of cytomegalovirus exposure and HLA in healthy donors. PCR primers comprised 60 Vbeta and 13 Jbeta primers. The method was immunoSEQ multiplex PCR; TCRdb's version includes in-frame clones alone and lacks a portion of them. The sample holds about 190,000 clones, around 77% seen once. The sample comprised PBMCs. Every receptor here comes from a woman between 18 and 29 years old in good health and CMV-seronegative.

This clone was seen just once. The V and J genes are TRBV6-1 and TRBJ2-7; possible D gene TRBD2, 6 bases. V lost 4 bases and J lost 2, with 18 bases in between. CDR3 size: 16 residues. Germline values: CDR1 MNHNS, CDR2 SASEGT. The CDR3 coding sequence is TGTGCCAGCAGTGGGAATCTCGGGACTGCCCCCTACGAGCAGTACTTC. Its translation is CASSGNLGTAPYEQYF.

The rearrangement joins TRBV28 to TRBJ2-7, with a weak D call TRBD2 (6 bases). Germline loops: CDR1 MDHEN, CDR2 SYDVKM. The CDR3 spans 15 residues. V lost 5 bases to trimming and J lost 0 bases, with 14 bases between them. The CDR3 DNA follows: TGTGCCAGCAGTCCCCTGGGAGGACGCTCCTACGAGCAGTACTTC. It codes for CASSPLGGRSYEQYF.